The rows below give T cell receptor beta chains drawn from one sample of a study of T cell responses to AZD1222 COVID-19 vaccine. The repertoire was sequenced with immunoSEQ multiplex PCR; TCRdb's copy has only in-frame clones and lacks some. The sample lists 95,000 to 110,000 clones; around 89% were seen once. This specimen was peripheral blood, taken on day 0 of AZD1222 vaccination. The receptors originated from an adult in good health. The CDR3 runs from the conserved cysteine through the conserved F or W. A D gene is named only where the DNA matches it firmly. The listing skips clone size in some rows; elsewhere it reads once, few, many or a size class.

clone size: once
V gene: TRBV4-1
D gene: TRBD2
J gene: TRBJ2-7
CDR3 DNA: TGCGCCAGCAGCCAACCGACTAGCGGATACTACGAGCAGTACTTC
CDR3 protein: CASSQPTSGYYEQYF

clone size: -
V gene: TRBV7-2
D gene: -
J gene: TRBJ2-7
CDR3 DNA: TGTGCCAGCAGCTTTCGGGGGGCGAGCTACGAGCAGTACTTC
CDR3 protein: CASSFRGASYEQYF

clone size: -
V gene: TRBV12-3/TRBV12-4
D gene: -
J gene: TRBJ2-2
CDR3 DNA: TGTGCCAGCAGTTCAGGGTACACCGGGGAGCTGTTTTTT
CDR3 protein: CASSSGYTGELFF

clone size: once
V gene: TRBV5-1
D gene: -
J gene: TRBJ1-1
CDR3 DNA: TGCGCCAGCAGCTTGGAGGGCCCAGGGAACACTGAAGCTTTCTTT
CDR3 protein: CASSLEGPGNTEAFF

clone size: -
V gene: TRBV30
D gene: -
J gene: TRBJ1-2
CDR3 DNA: TGTGCCTGGAGTGCCCAGGGGACAAACTATGGCTACACCTTC
CDR3 protein: CAWSAQGTNYGYTF

clone size: -
V gene: TRBV6-5
D gene: -
J gene: TRBJ2-2
CDR3 DNA: TGTGCCAGCAGTTACTCGATAGTCTCCAGGGAGCTGTTTTTT
CDR3 protein: CASSYSIVSRELFF

clone size: -
V gene: TRBV18
D gene: -
J gene: TRBJ1-4
CDR3 DNA: TGTGCCAGCTCTCAGGGGATGCGGGAAAAACTGTTTTTT
CDR3 protein: CASSQGMREKLFF

clone size: -
V gene: TRBV4-1
D gene: -
J gene: TRBJ1-5
CDR3 DNA: TGCGCCAGCAGCCAACCAAGATCGAGGCAGCCCCAGCATTTT
CDR3 protein: CASSQPRSRQPQHF

clone size: -
V gene: TRBV4-2
D gene: -
J gene: TRBJ2-5
CDR3 DNA: TGTGCCAGCAGCCCCCAACCGGACGGGGCGGTAGAGACCCAGTACTTC
CDR3 protein: CASSPQPDGAVETQYF

clone size: -
V gene: TRBV19
D gene: TRBD1
J gene: TRBJ1-5
CDR3 DNA: TGTGCCAGTAAGCACAGGGGATCACAATCCAATCAGCCCCAGCATTTT
CDR3 protein: CASKHRGSQSNQPQHF

clone size: -
V gene: TRBV3-1/TRBV3-2
D gene: -
J gene: TRBJ1-2
CDR3 DNA: TGTGCCAGCAGCCAAGAGGGGAGGGACTATGGCTACACCTTC
CDR3 protein: CASSQEGRDYGYTF

clone size: -
V gene: TRBV14
D gene: -
J gene: TRBJ2-7
CDR3 DNA: TGTGCCAGCAGCCAAGCCTCCGGGACCTGGGGCCACTTC
CDR3 protein: CASSQASGTWGHF

clone size: -
V gene: TRBV5-1
D gene: -
J gene: TRBJ2-1
CDR3 DNA: TGCGCCAGCGCCTTCGGATACAATGAGCAGTTCTTC
CDR3 protein: CASAFGYNEQFF

clone size: once
V gene: TRBV9
D gene: -
J gene: TRBJ2-1
CDR3 DNA: TGTGCCAGCAGCGTGAGTTTCGGGGGACAGCGACTTTACAATGAGCAGTTCTTC
CDR3 protein: CASSVSFGGQRLYNEQFF

clone size: -
V gene: TRBV18
D gene: -
J gene: TRBJ1-1
CDR3 DNA: TGTGCCAGCTCACCCGTCTTTTCCACAGCACAGGCTTTCTTT
CDR3 protein: CASSPVFSTAQAFF

clone size: -
V gene: TRBV9
D gene: -
J gene: TRBJ2-5
CDR3 DNA: TGTGCCAGCAGCGTAGCGATTAGTGGGGGGCCAGAAGAGACCCAGTACTTC
CDR3 protein: CASSVAISGGPEETQYF

clone size: -
V gene: TRBV10-3
D gene: -
J gene: TRBJ1-2
CDR3 DNA: TGTGCCATCAGTGCCTTAGTGGCCCCCTTTACTTCCAGGACAGTATTATTTTTCGGCTACACCTTC
CDR3 protein: CAISALVAPFTSRTVLFFGYTF

clone size: -
V gene: TRBV19
D gene: -
J gene: TRBJ1-4
CDR3 DNA: TGTGCCAGTAGTATAGTTCTTGGTCTTCGGGAAAAACTGTTTTTT
CDR3 protein: CASSIVLGLREKLFF

clone size: -
V gene: TRBV19
D gene: TRBD1
J gene: TRBJ2-1
CDR3 DNA: TGTGCCGCATCCGACAGGGCCTCCTACAATGAGCAGTTCTTC
CDR3 protein: CAASDRASYNEQFF

clone size: -
V gene: TRBV7-8
D gene: -
J gene: TRBJ2-7
CDR3 DNA: TGTGCCAGCAGCTTAAGTGTTATCCCTCCCTACGAGCAGTACTTC
CDR3 protein: CASSLSVIPPYEQYF

clone size: once
V gene: TRBV3-1/TRBV3-2
D gene: -
J gene: TRBJ2-6
CDR3 DNA: TGTGCCAGCAGCCAAGATTACGCGTTCTCTGGGGCCAACGTCCTGACTTTC
CDR3 protein: CASSQDYAFSGANVLTF

clone size: few
V gene: TRBV29-1
D gene: -
J gene: TRBJ2-1
CDR3 DNA: TGCAGCGTTGAAGTGCGCTACAATGAGCAGTTCTTC
CDR3 protein: CSVEVRYNEQFF

clone size: once
V gene: TRBV7-3
D gene: TRBD1
J gene: TRBJ1-3
CDR3 DNA: TGTGCCAGCAGCCCGACAGGGAGTACTGGAAACACCATATATTTT
CDR3 protein: CASSPTGSTGNTIYF

clone size: -
V gene: TRBV13
D gene: -
J gene: TRBJ2-2
CDR3 DNA: TGTGCCAGCAGCTTAGGCCAGGGCACGAACACCGGGGAGCTGTTTTTT
CDR3 protein: CASSLGQGTNTGELFF

clone size: -
V gene: TRBV7-9
D gene: -
J gene: TRBJ1-2
CDR3 DNA: TGTGCCAGCAGCTCAGCCCCAGAAAAAACAGGGAATGGCTACACCTTC
CDR3 protein: CASSSAPEKTGNGYTF

clone size: -
V gene: TRBV2
D gene: TRBD1
J gene: TRBJ2-2
CDR3 DNA: TGTGCCAGCATTACCGACAGGGGGGTTAGCACCGGGGAGCTGTTTTTT
CDR3 protein: CASITDRGVSTGELFF

clone size: -
V gene: TRBV5-1
D gene: TRBD2
J gene: TRBJ2-5
CDR3 DNA: TGCGCCAGCAGCTTTGGATTTAGCGGGGGGCGGGAGACCCAGTACTTC
CDR3 protein: CASSFGFSGGRETQYF

clone size: -
V gene: TRBV7-8
D gene: -
J gene: TRBJ1-1
CDR3 DNA: TGTGCCAGCAGCTATGACATGAACACTGAAGCTTTCTTT
CDR3 protein: CASSYDMNTEAFF

clone size: -
V gene: TRBV5-1
D gene: -
J gene: TRBJ1-2
CDR3 DNA: TGCGCCAGCAGCTCTGGGACACCTGAAAGTGGGGGCTACACCTTC
CDR3 protein: CASSSGTPESGGYTF

clone size: -
V gene: TRBV21-1
D gene: -
J gene: TRBJ1-1
CDR3 DNA: TGTGCCAGCAGTAGCACTCAACCAGGGATGAACACTGAAGCTTTCTTT
CDR3 protein: CASSSTQPGMNTEAFF

clone size: -
V gene: TRBV5-1
D gene: -
J gene: TRBJ2-7
CDR3 DNA: TGCGCCAGCAGCTTGGCCCTCAGGGAATACGAGCAGTACTTC
CDR3 protein: CASSLALREYEQYF

clone size: -
V gene: TRBV11-2
D gene: TRBD1
J gene: TRBJ2-5
CDR3 DNA: TGTGCCAGCAGCTCTATTTATACGAGGACAGGGGACAACCAAGAGACCCAGTACTTC
CDR3 protein: CASSSIYTRTGDNQETQYF

clone size: -
V gene: TRBV11-2
D gene: -
J gene: TRBJ2-3
CDR3 DNA: TGTGCCAGCAGCCGGGTTCGAACAGATACGCAGTATTTT
CDR3 protein: CASSRVRTDTQYF

clone size: -
V gene: TRBV6-5
D gene: -
J gene: TRBJ2-5
CDR3 DNA: TGTGCCAGCAGTTACTCGAACCGGGGCCAAGAGACCCAGTACTTC
CDR3 protein: CASSYSNRGQETQYF

clone size: -
V gene: TRBV6-1
D gene: -
J gene: TRBJ1-6
CDR3 DNA: TGTGCCAGCAGTGAATGGAACCCCGGGGGTTCACCCCTCCACTTT
CDR3 protein: CASSEWNPGGSPLHF

clone size: -
V gene: TRBV7-9
D gene: TRBD1
J gene: TRBJ1-4
CDR3 DNA: TGTGCCAGCAGCTTAACCAGGGGGCTGGCAACTAATGAAAAACTGTTTTTT
CDR3 protein: CASSLTRGLATNEKLFF

clone size: -
V gene: TRBV5-8
D gene: TRBD1
J gene: TRBJ1-5
CDR3 DNA: TGTGCCAGCAGGTCGAACAGGGGAAGCAATCAGCCCCAGCATTTT
CDR3 protein: CASRSNRGSNQPQHF

clone size: -
V gene: TRBV12-3/TRBV12-4
D gene: TRBD1
J gene: TRBJ1-2
CDR3 DNA: TGTGCCAGCAGTTTCAGGGGGTTCTATGGCTACACCTTC
CDR3 protein: CASSFRGFYGYTF

clone size: -
V gene: TRBV2
D gene: -
J gene: TRBJ1-5
CDR3 DNA: TGTGCCAGCGGAAATAGCAATCAGCCCCAGCATTTT
CDR3 protein: CASGNSNQPQHF

clone size: -
V gene: TRBV6-1
D gene: -
J gene: TRBJ1-5
CDR3 DNA: TGTGCCAGCAGTGAAGGCGCTAGGACTGATAGCAATCAGCCCCAGCATTTT
CDR3 protein: CASSEGARTDSNQPQHF

clone size: -
V gene: TRBV7-3
D gene: -
J gene: TRBJ2-2
CDR3 DNA: TGTGCCAGCAGCTTAATGGCGACTAGTGGGAACACCGGGGAGCTGTTTTTT
CDR3 protein: CASSLMATSGNTGELFF

clone size: -
V gene: TRBV27
D gene: -
J gene: TRBJ1-1
CDR3 DNA: TGTGCCAGCAGTCCGACGGGTATGAACACTGAAGCTTTCTTT
CDR3 protein: CASSPTGMNTEAFF

clone size: -
V gene: TRBV3-1/TRBV3-2
D gene: -
J gene: TRBJ1-2
CDR3 DNA: TGTGCCAGCAGCCAAGATTTCGTCAGCAACTATGGCTACACCTTC
CDR3 protein: CASSQDFVSNYGYTF

clone size: -
V gene: TRBV2
D gene: TRBD1
J gene: TRBJ2-1
CDR3 DNA: TGTGCCAGCAATCACAGGGGGCCCTACAATGAGCAGTTCTTC
CDR3 protein: CASNHRGPYNEQFF

clone size: -
V gene: TRBV24-1
D gene: -
J gene: TRBJ2-1
CDR3 DNA: TGTGCCACCAGTGATGTACAGGGGAGGGTCTACAATGAGCAGTTCTTC
CDR3 protein: CATSDVQGRVYNEQFF

clone size: -
V gene: TRBV7-8
D gene: TRBD1
J gene: TRBJ1-4
CDR3 DNA: TGTGCCAGCAGCGGTGCAGACAGGGTTCGTGAAAAACTGTTTTTT
CDR3 protein: CASSGADRVREKLFF

clone size: -
V gene: TRBV6-5
D gene: -
J gene: TRBJ1-2
CDR3 DNA: TGTGCCAGCAGTCCCTTCGGTAACTATGGCTACACCTTC
CDR3 protein: CASSPFGNYGYTF

clone size: once
V gene: TRBV2
D gene: -
J gene: TRBJ1-6
CDR3 DNA: TGTGCCAGCAGTAAATGGACCCTGAATTCACCCCTCCACTTT
CDR3 protein: CASSKWTLNSPLHF

clone size: -
V gene: TRBV20-1
D gene: TRBD1
J gene: TRBJ1-5
CDR3 DNA: TGCAGTGCTAGTTTAAGACAGGGGACCAATCAGCCCCAGCATTTT
CDR3 protein: CSASLRQGTNQPQHF

clone size: -
V gene: TRBV25-1
D gene: TRBD1
J gene: TRBJ1-6
CDR3 DNA: TGTGCCAGCAGTGAAAGGCCCGACAGGGGGAACTCACCCCTCCACTTT
CDR3 protein: CASSERPDRGNSPLHF

clone size: -
V gene: TRBV30
D gene: TRBD1
J gene: TRBJ1-4
CDR3 DNA: TGTGCCTGGAGTCACCCGACAGGGTCCAATGAAAAACTGTTTTTT
CDR3 protein: CAWSHPTGSNEKLFF

clone size: -
V gene: TRBV7-3
D gene: TRBD1
J gene: TRBJ1-1
CDR3 DNA: TGTGCCAGCAGCTTAAACCCGGGACAGTCTGAAGCTTTCTTT
CDR3 protein: CASSLNPGQSEAFF

clone size: -
V gene: TRBV6-5
D gene: TRBD1
J gene: TRBJ1-4
CDR3 DNA: TGTGCCAGCAGGGACACAGGGGGCGTTAATGAAAAACTGTTTTTT
CDR3 protein: CASRDTGGVNEKLFF

clone size: -
V gene: TRBV7-9
D gene: TRBD1
J gene: TRBJ1-5
CDR3 DNA: TGTGCCAGCAGCAGGACAGGGGCGGAGAGCAATCAGCCCCAGCATTTT
CDR3 protein: CASSRTGAESNQPQHF

clone size: -
V gene: TRBV6-5
D gene: -
J gene: TRBJ1-2
CDR3 DNA: TGTGCCGCCAGCAGTCGGTATGGCTACACCTTC
CDR3 protein: CAASSRYGYTF